A single sample gave rise to the 25 T cell receptor beta chains below, sequenced in a study of T cells after yellow fever vaccination. TCRdb reanalysed the 5' RACE reads using MiXCR and keeps one entry per CDR3 protein. The repertoire consists of hundreds of thousands of distinct CDR3 sequences, with around 4.9% occurring once and the leading ten covering less than 3.5%. The source was CD4+ T cells sorted from PBMCs, collected on the day of the yellow fever booster vaccination. These receptor sequences come from a man aged 18 to 35 who received the YFV17D yellow fever vaccine.

Ten or more counts support this clonotype. This sequence joins TRBV10-3 and TRBJ1-2; 9 nucleotides line up with TRBD1. CDR3 length equals 17 residues. With V trimmed by 7 bases and J by 6 bases, 18 bases remained unmatched. Germline V CDR1 and CDR2: ENHRY, SYGVKD. The CDR3 DNA sequence: TGTGCCATCAAACCCCTGGCTGGGACAGGGAAGGAACATGGCTACACCTTC. Translation: CAIKPLAGTGKEHGYTF.

This clonotype showed up just a few times. The gene calls are TRBV2 and TRBJ1-2; unclear D gene. Germline values: CDR1 SNHLY, CDR2 FYNNEI. The CDR3 has 13 residues. V lost 4 bases to trimming and J lost 6 bases, with 12 bases between them. CDR3 DNA: TGTGCCAGCAGTGTTTTCGACGGGGATGGCTACACCTTC. As protein: CASSVFDGDGYTF. Drawing the rest from reference TRBV2 and TRBJ1-2, the complete variable domain is EPEVTQTPSHQVTQMGQEVILRCVPISNHLYFYWYRQILGQKVEFLVSFYNNEISEKSEIFDDQFSVERPDGSNFTLKIRSTKLEDSAMYFCASSVFDGDGYTFGSGTRLTVV.

This chain uses TRBV11-2 with TRBJ1-6; 7 bases align to TRBD1. Trimming cost V 1 base and J 7 bases; bases outside gene matches: 4. Per germline, CDR1 SGHAT and CDR2 FQNNGV. This CDR3 spans 15 amino acids. The CDR3 here is CASSLVVQGNSPLHF. CDR3 sequence (DNA): TGTGCCAGCAGCTTAGTCGTACAGGGGAATTCACCCCTCCACTTT.

This clonotype was found a few times. V usage is TRBV6-5 and J usage is TRBJ2-3; 11 nucleotides align to TRBD1. The V gene end was trimmed by 6 bases and the J gene end by 3 bases; junction bases not matched to a gene: 2. Germline loops: CDR1 MNHEY, CDR2 SVGAGI. CDR3 length: 14 amino acids. CDR3 in DNA: TGTGCCAGCAGGGGGGACAGGGGGACAGATACGCAGTATTTT. It specifies CASRGDRGTDTQYF.

The sample holds many counts of this clonotype. V is TRBV5-1 and J is TRBJ1-4; D remains unclear. The CDR3 contains 13 residues. Germline values: CDR1 SGHRS, CDR2 YFSETQ. Trimming removed 0 bases from V and 8 bases from J, with 8 bases in between. The CDR3: CASSLAVGEKLFF. CDR3 bases: TGCGCCAGCAGCTTGGCCGTCGGAGAAAAACTGTTTTTT.

This clonotype was recorded at least ten times. This CDR3 reads CASKADRYNEQFF. CDR3 coding DNA: TGTGCCAGCAAGGCGGACAGATACAATGAGCAGTTCTTC. The rearrangement joins TRBV25-1 to TRBJ2-1; D possibly corresponds to TRBD1 (6 bases). The V and J ends lost 7 bases and 4 bases respectively, with 11 bases between them. The CDR3 has 13 amino acids. CDR1 is MGHDK and CDR2 is SYGVNS in the germline V gene.

This chain uses TRBV5-6 with TRBJ2-3; 7 nucleotides agree with TRBD2. This CDR3 spans 16 amino acids. Trimming at V came to 1 base and at J to 11 bases, leaving 16 bases not matched to a gene. The germline V gene has CDR1 SGHDT and CDR2 YYEEEE. The CDR3 sequence: CASSLIGPRIGGMQYF. Here the CDR3 DNA reads TGTGCCAGCAGCTTGATCGGGCCACGTATCGGGGGGATGCAGTATTTT.

This clonotype appeared many times. The chain couples TRBV12-3 or TRBV12-4 to TRBJ1-1; 10 bases match TRBD1. This CDR3 is 16 amino acids long. Unmatched junction bases numbered 11, after V lost 7 bases and J lost 3 bases. CDR3 sequence (DNA): TGTGCCAGCACCCCCCAGGGACAGGGGATTGACACTGAAGCTTTCTTT. Its translation: CASTPQGQGIDTEAFF.

In its sample, this clonotype was seen a few times. CDR3 sequence reads: CASSSPGRQYV. CDR3 DNA sequence: TGTGCCAGCAGCTCGCCAGGCAGGCAGTACGTC. V and J are TRBV7-3 and TRBJ2-7; D remains ambiguous. Germline V lookup: CDR1 SGHTA, CDR2 FQGTGA. The CDR3 spans 11 residues. Between the trimmed V and J ends, which lost 4 bases and 9 bases, there was a span of 10 bases.

This chain joins TRBV4-3 and TRBJ2-3; D ambiguous. Trimming pared 5 bases from V and 2 bases from J, leaving 14 bases between. Germline loops: CDR1 LGHNA, CDR2 YSLEER. The CDR3 consists of 15 residues. CDR3 in DNA: TGCGCCAGCAGCTTGTCGCATTCCCCCACAGATACGCAGTATTTT. Amino acids: CASSLSHSPTDTQYF.

This chain uses TRBV5-8 with TRBJ2-3; a weak D match, TRBD2 (5 bases). This CDR3 is 15 amino acids long. Germline CDR1 SGHTS, CDR2 YDEGEE. Trimming stripped 4 bases from V and 7 bases from J, with 19 bases between. CDR3 amino acids: CASSPNQHPGYTQYF. CDR3 coding DNA: TGTGCCAGCAGCCCGAACCAGCATCCGGGGTATACGCAGTATTTT.

In this sample, this clonotype turned up a few times. The chain uses TRBV5-1 and TRBJ1-1; D uncertain. Deletions cut 0 bases from V and 2 bases from J, with 8 bases between. This CDR3 comprises 14 residues. Per germline, CDR1 SGHRS and CDR2 YFSETQ. The CDR3 loop is CASSLVPVNTEAFF. Here the CDR3 DNA reads TGCGCCAGCAGCTTGGTCCCGGTCAACACTGAAGCTTTCTTT.

The chain couples TRBV7-3 to TRBJ2-3; TRBD2 agrees at 8 bases. The CDR3 consists of 14 residues. Germline CDR1 SGHTA, CDR2 FQGTGA. With V trimmed by 5 bases and J by 5 bases, 6 bases remained unmatched. The CDR3 loop reads CASSIRGGGDTQYF. CDR3 sequence (DNA): TGTGCCAGCAGCATCCGGGGGGGTGGAGATACGCAGTATTTT.

The chain employs TRBV10-3 and TRBJ1-2; unclear D gene. V was shortened by 7 bases and J by 8 bases, with 14 bases between the two germline ends. Germline V gives CDR1 ENHRY, CDR2 SYGVKD. This CDR3 contains 12 residues. Here the CDR3 reads CAIMETGEGYTF. The CDR3, as DNA: TGTGCCATCATGGAGACCGGCGAGGGCTACACCTTC.

This clonotype appeared many times. This chain joins TRBV11-2 and TRBJ2-2; D uncertain. CDR1 and CDR2 (germline): SGHAT, FQNNGV. V lost 2 bases and J lost 5, with 3 bases in between. The CDR3 length is 12 residues. The CDR3 here is CASSLITGELFF. In DNA form, the CDR3 reads TGTGCCAGCAGCTTAATTACCGGGGAGCTGTTTTTT.

In its sample, this clonotype was seen many times. This chain connects TRBV11-2 to TRBJ2-5, with 7 positions matching TRBD2. Germline V CDR1 and CDR2: SGHAT, FQNNGV. With V trimmed by 1 base and J by 7 bases, 9 bases remained unmatched. The CDR3 extends over 15 amino acids. This chain's CDR3 is CASSLALSGGGTQYF. The DNA of the CDR3 is TGTGCCAGCAGCTTAGCCCTGTCGGGGGGAGGGACCCAGTACTTC.

This chain connects TRBV4-1 to TRBJ1-1, with D possibly matching TRBD1 (5 bases). The V end lost 0 bases, the J end lost 1 base, and 15 bases lay between the germline ends. The CDR3 runs 17 residues. Looked up from germline, CDR1 is MGHRA and CDR2 is YSYEKL. CDR3 DNA: TGCGCCAGCAGCCAAGATGGTGGGCTGCAGGGGAACACTGAAGCTTTCTTT. Its translation: CASSQDGGLQGNTEAFF.

This clonotype appeared a few times. V usage is TRBV19 and J usage is TRBJ1-6; 8 nucleotides align to TRBD1. CDR3 length equals 14 residues. Germline V CDR1 and CDR2: LNHDA, SQIVND (reference sequence). V dropped 3 bases and J dropped 7; count of bases not matched to a gene: 2. The CDR3 DNA reads as TGTGCCAGTAGTATCCAGGGGGCAAATTCACCCCTCCACTTT. Its translation is CASSIQGANSPLHF.

The CDR3 is CATSDGGQDGYTF. The CDR3 DNA reads TGTGCCACCAGTGATGGGGGACAGGATGGCTACACCTTC. The chain uses TRBV24-1 and TRBJ1-2; 8 nucleotides line up with TRBD1. With 3 bases clipped from V and 6 bases from J, the junction kept 2 bases outside the gene matches. There are 13 residues in the CDR3. Germline V gives CDR1 KGHDR, CDR2 SFDVKD.

The V and J genes are TRBV6-1 and TRBJ2-7; D not resolved. The length of the CDR3 is 13 residues. Germline CDR1 MNHNS, CDR2 SASEGT. The germline V and J ends were trimmed by 6 bases and 3 bases, with 12 bases remaining between them. The DNA of the CDR3 is TGTGCCAGCAGGGAAAACAGTTTCTACGAGCAGTACTTC. It specifies CASRENSFYEQYF.

The chain joins TRBV28 to TRBJ2-1, with 11 bases fitting TRBD2. Germline loops: CDR1 MDHEN, CDR2 SYDVKM. The CDR3 is made up of 17 amino acids. V gave up 6 bases and J gave up 0 bases; unmatched junction bases: 7. CDR3 in DNA: TGTGCCAGCAGCCGACGGACTAGCGGGCTCTCCTACAATGAGCAGTTCTTC. It encodes CASSRRTSGLSYNEQFF.

The chain recombines TRBV5-5 with TRBJ2-3, with D hard to call. This CDR3 has 14 amino acids. Germline values: CDR1 SGHKS, CDR2 YYEKEE (reference sequence). V was cut by 0 bases and J by 6 bases, with 11 bases left in between. Here the CDR3 reads CASSLGLPGDTQYF. DNA for the CDR3: TGTGCCAGCAGCTTGGGTCTCCCTGGGGATACGCAGTATTTT.

This clonotype was counted only a few times. The V call is TRBV6-5, the J call TRBJ2-7; unclear D gene. The CDR3 contains 10 residues. The germline V gene encodes CDR1 MNHEY and CDR2 SVGAGI. V was cut by 11 bases and J by 1 base, with 6 bases left in between. The CDR3 protein is CAGPSYEQYV. The CDR3 DNA reads as TGTGCCGGGCCATCCTACGAGCAGTACGTC.

J is TRBJ2-1 and V is TRBV7-3; 7 bases map to TRBD2. The junction had 9 bases not matched to a gene; V was cut back by 2 bases and J by 5 bases. Per the germline V gene, CDR1 is SGHTA and CDR2 is FQGTGA. CDR3 length: 16 amino acids. The CDR3 nucleotides are TGTGCCAGCAGCTTAGCTCTCGGGGGGTCGAACAATGAGCAGTTCTTC. This codes for CASSLALGGSNNEQFF.

This clonotype was seen only a few times. J is TRBJ1-1 and V is TRBV6-2 or TRBV6-3; D gene unclear. Trimming took 5 bases from V and 5 from J, leaving 12 bases between them. The CDR3 totals 13 residues. Looked up from germline, CDR1 is MNHEY and CDR2 is SVGEGT. The CDR3 region is CASSPIWETEAFF. DNA for the CDR3: TGTGCCAGCAGTCCAATTTGGGAAACTGAAGCTTTCTTT.